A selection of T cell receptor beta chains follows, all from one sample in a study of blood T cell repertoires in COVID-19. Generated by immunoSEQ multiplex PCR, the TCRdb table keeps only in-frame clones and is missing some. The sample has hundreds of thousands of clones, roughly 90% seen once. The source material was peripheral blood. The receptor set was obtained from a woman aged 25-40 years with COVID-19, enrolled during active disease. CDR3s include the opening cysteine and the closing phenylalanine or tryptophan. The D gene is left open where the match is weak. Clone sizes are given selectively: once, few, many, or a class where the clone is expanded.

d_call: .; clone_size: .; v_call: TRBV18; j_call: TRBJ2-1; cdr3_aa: CASSPPRDPSGNEQFF; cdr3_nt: TGTGCCAGCTCACCACCACGGGATCCATCCGGCAATGAGCAGTTCTTC
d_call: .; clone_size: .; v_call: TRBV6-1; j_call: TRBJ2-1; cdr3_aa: CASSERGLGQFF; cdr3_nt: TGTGCCAGCAGTGAGCGAGGGTTGGGGCAGTTCTTC
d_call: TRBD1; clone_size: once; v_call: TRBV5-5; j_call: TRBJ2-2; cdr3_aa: CASSLGFVSGQGNTGELFF; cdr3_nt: TGTGCCAGCAGCTTGGGGTTTGTGTCGGGACAGGGGAACACCGGGGAGCTGTTTTTT
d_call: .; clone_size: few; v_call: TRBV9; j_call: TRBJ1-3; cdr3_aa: CASSVESGAGNTIYF; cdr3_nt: TGTGCCAGCAGCGTAGAGTCAGGGGCCGGAAACACCATATATTTT
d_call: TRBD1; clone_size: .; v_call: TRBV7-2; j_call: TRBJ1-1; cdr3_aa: CASSLRTGNEAFF; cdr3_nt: TGTGCCAGCAGCTTACGGACAGGGAACGAAGCTTTCTTT
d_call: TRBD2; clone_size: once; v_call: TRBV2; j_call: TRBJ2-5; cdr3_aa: CAIPIAGSQETQYF; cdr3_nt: TGTGCCATCCCTATAGCGGGGTCACAAGAGACCCAGTACTTC
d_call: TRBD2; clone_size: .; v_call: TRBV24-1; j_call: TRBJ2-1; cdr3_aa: CATSDSPSVAGGAYNEQFF; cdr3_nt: TGTGCCACCAGTGATTCTCCCTCTGTAGCGGGGGGGGCCTACAATGAGCAGTTCTTC
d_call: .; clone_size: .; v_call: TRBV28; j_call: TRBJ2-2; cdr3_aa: CASSNTGSTGELFF; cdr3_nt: TGTGCCAGCAGTAACACAGGGAGCACCGGGGAGCTGTTTTTT
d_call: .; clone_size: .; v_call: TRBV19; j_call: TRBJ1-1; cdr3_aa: CASRSGLTEAFF; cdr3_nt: TGTGCCAGTAGAAGTGGGCTGACTGAAGCTTTCTTT
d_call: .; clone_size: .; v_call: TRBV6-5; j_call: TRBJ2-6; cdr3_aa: CATPGVPSGANVLTF; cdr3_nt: TGTGCCACCCCAGGCGTCCCCTCTGGGGCCAACGTCCTGACTTTC
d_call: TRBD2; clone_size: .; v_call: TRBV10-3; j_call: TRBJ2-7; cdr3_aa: CAISRRGGQGVSYEQYF; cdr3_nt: TGTGCCATCAGTCGGCGGGGGGGCCAAGGAGTCTCCTACGAGCAGTACTTC
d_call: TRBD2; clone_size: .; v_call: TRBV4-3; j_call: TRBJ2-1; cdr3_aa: CASSPRAGGYNEQFF; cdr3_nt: TGCGCCAGCAGCCCACGGGCGGGGGGTTACAATGAGCAGTTCTTC
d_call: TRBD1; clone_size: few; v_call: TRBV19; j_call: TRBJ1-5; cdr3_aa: CASSKGQGRGNQPQHF; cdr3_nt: TGTGCCAGTAGCAAGGGACAGGGAAGGGGCAATCAGCCCCAGCATTTT
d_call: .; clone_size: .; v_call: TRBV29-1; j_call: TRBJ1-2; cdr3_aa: CSVEDRLSRESSQDRPNYGYTF; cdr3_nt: TGCAGCGTTGAAGATCGACTTTCTCGGGAGAGTTCCCAGGACCGACCTAACTATGGCTACACCTTC
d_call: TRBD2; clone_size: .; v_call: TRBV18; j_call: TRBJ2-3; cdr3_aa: CASSQTKTSESTDTQYF; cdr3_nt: TGTGCCAGCTCACAAACTAAGACTAGCGAAAGCACAGATACGCAGTATTTT
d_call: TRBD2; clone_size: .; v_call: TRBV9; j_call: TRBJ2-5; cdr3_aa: CASSVGALGGSPSRQETQYF; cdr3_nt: TGTGCCAGCAGCGTAGGGGCCCTGGGGGGGAGCCCTAGTAGGCAAGAGACCCAGTACTTC
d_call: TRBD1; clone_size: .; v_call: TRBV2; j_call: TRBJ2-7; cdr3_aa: CAGSEGTGLYEQYF; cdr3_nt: TGTGCCGGAAGTGAGGGGACAGGGCTCTACGAGCAGTACTTC
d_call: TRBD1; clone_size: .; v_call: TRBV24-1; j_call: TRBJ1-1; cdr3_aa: CATSDPGQGSHEAFF; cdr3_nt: TGTGCCACCAGTGACCCGGGACAGGGGAGTCACGAAGCTTTCTTT
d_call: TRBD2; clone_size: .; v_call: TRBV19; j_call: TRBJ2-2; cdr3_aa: CASSLAGDPVGELFF; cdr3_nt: TGTGCCAGTAGTCTAGCGGGAGATCCGGTCGGGGAGCTGTTTTTT
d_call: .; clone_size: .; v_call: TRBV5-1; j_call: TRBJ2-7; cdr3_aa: CASSLGQEGRYEQYF; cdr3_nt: TGCGCCAGCAGCCTAGGACAGGAGGGTCGCTACGAGCAGTACTTC
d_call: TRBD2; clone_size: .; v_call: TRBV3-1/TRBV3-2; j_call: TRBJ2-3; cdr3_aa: CASSQGLAGGTTDTQYF; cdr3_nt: TGTGCCAGCAGCCAGGGACTAGCGGGAGGAACCACAGATACGCAGTATTTT
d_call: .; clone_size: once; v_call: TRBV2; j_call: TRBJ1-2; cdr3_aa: CASSESGGASYGYTF; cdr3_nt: TGTGCCAGCAGTGAAAGCGGGGGGGCAAGCTATGGCTACACCTTC
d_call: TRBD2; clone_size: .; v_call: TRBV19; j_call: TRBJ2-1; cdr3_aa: CASSIHGGAGEQFF; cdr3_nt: TGTGCCAGTAGTATCCACGGGGGGGCCGGGGAGCAGTTCTTC
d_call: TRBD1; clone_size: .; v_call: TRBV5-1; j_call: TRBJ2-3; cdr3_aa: CASSLTGGNTDTQYF; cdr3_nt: TGCGCCAGCAGCTTAACAGGGGGGAACACAGATACGCAGTATTTT
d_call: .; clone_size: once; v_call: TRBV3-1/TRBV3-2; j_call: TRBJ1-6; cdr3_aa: CASSQGGRFEPLHF; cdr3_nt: TGTGCCAGCAGCCAAGGGGGGCGGTTCGAGCCCCTCCACTTT
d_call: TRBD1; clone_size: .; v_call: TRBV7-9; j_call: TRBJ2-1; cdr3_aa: CASSLGLGGGSYNEQFF; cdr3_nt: TGTGCCAGCAGCTTAGGATTAGGGGGCGGCTCCTACAATGAGCAGTTCTTC
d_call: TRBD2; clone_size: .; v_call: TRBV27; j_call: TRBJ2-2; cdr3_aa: CASKVSSGGDTGELFF; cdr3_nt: TGTGCCAGCAAGGTGTCTAGCGGGGGAGACACCGGGGAGCTGTTTTTT
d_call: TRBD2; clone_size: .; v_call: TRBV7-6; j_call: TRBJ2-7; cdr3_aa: CASSHAGLESSYEQYF; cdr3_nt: TGTGCCAGCAGCCATGCGGGACTAGAATCCTCCTACGAGCAGTACTTC
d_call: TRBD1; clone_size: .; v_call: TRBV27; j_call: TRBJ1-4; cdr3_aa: CASSPGQAINEKLFF; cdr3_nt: TGTGCCAGCAGTCCCGGACAGGCGATAAATGAAAAACTGTTTTTT
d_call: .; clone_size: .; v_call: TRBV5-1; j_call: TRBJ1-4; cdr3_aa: CASSPRLMSEKLFF; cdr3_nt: TGCGCCAGCAGCCCCAGGCTAATGAGTGAAAAACTGTTTTTT
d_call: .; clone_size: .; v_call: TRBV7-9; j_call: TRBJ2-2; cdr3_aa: CASSLDRVRTGELFF; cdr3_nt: TGTGCCAGCAGCTTAGACCGGGTGCGGACCGGGGAGCTGTTTTTT
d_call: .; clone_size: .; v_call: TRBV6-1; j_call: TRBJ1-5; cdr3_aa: CASSERSNQPQHF; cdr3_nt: TGTGCCAGCAGTGAGCGTAGCAATCAGCCCCAGCATTTT
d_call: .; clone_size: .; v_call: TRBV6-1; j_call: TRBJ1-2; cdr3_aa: CASSESGTLGYTF; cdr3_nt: TGTGCCAGCAGTGAATCCGGGACACTTGGCTACACCTTC
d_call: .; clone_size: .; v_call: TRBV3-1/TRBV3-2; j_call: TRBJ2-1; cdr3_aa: CASSFYRDSYNEQFF; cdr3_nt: TGTGCCAGCAGCTTCTACCGGGACTCTTACAATGAGCAGTTCTTC
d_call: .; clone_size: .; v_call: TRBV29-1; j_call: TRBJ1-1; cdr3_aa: CSVPVRTEAFF; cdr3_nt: TGCAGCGTTCCAGTTCGCACTGAAGCTTTCTTT
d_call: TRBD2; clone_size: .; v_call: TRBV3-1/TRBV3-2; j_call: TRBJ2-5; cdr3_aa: CASSRLRGGKETQYF; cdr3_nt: TGTGCCAGCAGCCGTCTGCGGGGGGGGAAAGAGACCCAGTACTTC
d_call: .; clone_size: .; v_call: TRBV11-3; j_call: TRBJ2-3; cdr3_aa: CASSTTRGTDTQYF; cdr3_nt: TGTGCCAGCAGCACGACTAGGGGCACAGATACGCAGTATTTT
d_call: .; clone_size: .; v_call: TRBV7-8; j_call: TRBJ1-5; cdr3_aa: CASSSQRHLSNQPQHF; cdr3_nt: TGTGCCAGCAGCTCGCAGAGGCACCTTAGCAATCAGCCCCAGCATTTT
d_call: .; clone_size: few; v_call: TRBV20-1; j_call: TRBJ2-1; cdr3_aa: CSADRNEQFF; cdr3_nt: TGCAGTGCAGACAGGAATGAGCAGTTCTTC
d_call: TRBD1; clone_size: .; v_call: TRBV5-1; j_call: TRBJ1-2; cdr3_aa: CASSLDRGRDGYTF; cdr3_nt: TGCGCCAGCAGCTTAGACAGGGGAAGAGATGGCTACACCTTC
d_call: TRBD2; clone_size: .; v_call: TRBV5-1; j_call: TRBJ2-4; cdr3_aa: CASSDLAGSPNIQYF; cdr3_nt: TGCGCCAGCAGTGATCTAGCGGGGAGCCCGAACATTCAGTACTTC
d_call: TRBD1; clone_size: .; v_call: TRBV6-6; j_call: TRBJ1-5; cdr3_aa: CASSPDRGNQPQHF; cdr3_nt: TGTGCCAGCAGTCCAGACAGGGGCAATCAGCCCCAGCATTTT
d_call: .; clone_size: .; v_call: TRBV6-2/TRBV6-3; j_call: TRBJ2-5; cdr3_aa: CASSYRPVETQYF; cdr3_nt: TGTGCCAGCAGTTACCGCCCAGTAGAGACCCAGTACTTC
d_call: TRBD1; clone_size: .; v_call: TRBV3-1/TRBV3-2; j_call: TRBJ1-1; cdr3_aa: CASGLSDRVTEAFF; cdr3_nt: TGTGCCAGCGGATTATCGGACAGGGTGACTGAAGCTTTCTTT
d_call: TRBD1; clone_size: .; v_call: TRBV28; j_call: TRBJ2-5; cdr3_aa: CASRPIRDRGQETQYF; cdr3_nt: TGTGCCAGCAGACCTATTCGGGACAGGGGTCAAGAGACCCAGTACTTC
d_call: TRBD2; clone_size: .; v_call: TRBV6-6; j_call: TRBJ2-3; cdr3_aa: CASSSLAGRTDTQYF; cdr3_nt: TGTGCCAGCAGTTCCCTAGCGGGGCGCACAGATACGCAGTATTTT
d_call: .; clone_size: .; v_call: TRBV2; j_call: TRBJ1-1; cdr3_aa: CASSVRWEAFF; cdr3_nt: TGTGCCAGCAGTGTGCGGTGGGAGGCTTTCTTT
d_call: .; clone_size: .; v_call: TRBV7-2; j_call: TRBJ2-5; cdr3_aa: CASSLSKAEETQYF; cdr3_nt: TGTGCCAGCAGCTTATCGAAAGCGGAAGAGACCCAGTACTTC
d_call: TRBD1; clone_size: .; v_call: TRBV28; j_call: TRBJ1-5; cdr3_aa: CASRQGTQPQHF; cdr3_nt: TGTGCCAGCAGACAGGGGACTCAGCCCCAGCATTTT
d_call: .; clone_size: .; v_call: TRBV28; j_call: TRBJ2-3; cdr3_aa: CASSFRGTQYF; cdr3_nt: TGTGCCAGCAGTTTCCGGGGTACGCAGTATTTT
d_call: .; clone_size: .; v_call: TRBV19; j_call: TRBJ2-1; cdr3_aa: CATSHSGPGIGEQFF; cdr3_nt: TGTGCCACCTCGCACAGCGGCCCTGGCATTGGTGAGCAGTTCTTC
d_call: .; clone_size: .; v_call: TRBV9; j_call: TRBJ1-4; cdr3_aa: CASSRSGLANEKLFF; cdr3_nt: TGTGCCAGCAGTCGTAGTGGTCTAGCTAATGAAAAACTGTTTTTT
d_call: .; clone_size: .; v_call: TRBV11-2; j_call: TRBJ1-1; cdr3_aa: CASSYLDTNTEAFF; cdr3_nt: TGTGCCAGCAGCTATCTCGACACGAACACTGAAGCTTTCTTT
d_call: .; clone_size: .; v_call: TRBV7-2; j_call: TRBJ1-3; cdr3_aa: CASSLGGRVSGNTIYF; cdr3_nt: TGTGCCAGCAGCTTGGGGGGGAGGGTCTCTGGAAACACCATATATTTT
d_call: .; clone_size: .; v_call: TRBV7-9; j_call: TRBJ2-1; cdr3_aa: CASSFSVEHEQFF; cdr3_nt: TGTGCCAGCAGCTTCTCGGTTGAACATGAGCAGTTCTTC
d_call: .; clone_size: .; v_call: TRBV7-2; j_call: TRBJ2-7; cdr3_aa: CASTLHRDYEQYF; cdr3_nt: TGTGCCAGCACCCTGCACAGGGACTACGAGCAGTACTTC
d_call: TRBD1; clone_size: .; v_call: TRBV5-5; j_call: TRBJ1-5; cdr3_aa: CASSLPDRDIQPQHF; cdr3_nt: TGTGCCAGCAGCTTGCCGGACAGGGATATCCAGCCCCAGCATTTT
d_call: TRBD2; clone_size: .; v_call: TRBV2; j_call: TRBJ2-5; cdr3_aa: CASSGSGGARETQYF; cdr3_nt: TGTGCCAGCAGTGGGAGCGGGGGGGCCCGGGAGACCCAGTACTTC